The rows below give T cell receptor beta chains drawn from one sample of a study of OX40 agonist ivuxolimab in advanced cancers. Some clones are missing from TCRdb's copy, which holds only in-frame ones; the method was immunoSEQ multiplex PCR. The sample lists just under 75,000 clones; around 90% were seen once. The sequences come from CD4+ or CD8+ T cells sorted from blood, collected in a trial of the OX40 agonist ivuxolimab. All receptors come from an adult with an advanced solid tumor such as melanoma, head and neck, liver or kidney cancer. Both conserved end residues are trimmed from each CDR3.

TRBV12-5	TRBJ2-3	ASGLVLAGGDTQY
TRBV6-5	TRBJ2-7	ASSYLTGAYEQY
TRBV7-2	TRBJ1-5	ASSPRDLQPQH
TRBV18	TRBJ2-5	ASSPRAGGDQETQY
TRBV10-3	TRBJ1-1	AIRSGTGGGGNTEAF
TRBV19	TRBJ2-5	ASSLLSGRAGETQY
TRBV30	TRBJ2-7	AWGREGPYEQY
TRBV5-1	TRBJ2-1	ASSYTSGRNAEQF
TRBV27	TRBJ2-5	ASSLSGQGFGTQY
TRBV4-1	TRBJ2-7	ASSQDQLAGGPSYEQY
TRBV19	TRBJ2-3	ASSTRSAGDSDTQY
TRBV7-9	TRBJ2-5	ASSRDLLGETQY
TRBV7-8	TRBJ1-3	ASSIHRGPSSGNTIY
TRBV5-1	TRBJ1-1	ASSLAGADTEAF
TRBV18	TRBJ2-7	ASSPGQGSEQY
TRBV18	TRBJ2-2	ASSPPLSSGTGELF
TRBV20-1	TRBJ1-1	SARENTEAF
TRBV28	TRBJ2-5	ASSPPRAVTQY
TRBV7-9	TRBJ1-1	ASSQTGNTEAF
TRBV7-2	TRBJ1-1	ASSQGNRVLNTEAF
TRBV27	TRBJ2-1	ASNTELGLAGYNEQF
TRBV25-1	TRBJ2-5	ASRTFGTQY
TRBV29-1	TRBJ1-2	SVDGTGVYGYT
TRBV5-1	TRBJ2-3	ASSLPQAGADTQY
TRBV28	TRBJ2-2	ASSLSGVGTGELF
TRBV5-4	TRBJ2-1	ASSLGSSGSYNEQF
TRBV10-1	TRBJ2-1	ASSESVRRHEQF
TRBV4-2	TRBJ2-7	ASSQEEGEQY
TRBV10-3	TRBJ2-1	AISESGLAPYNEQF
TRBV23-1	TRBJ1-1	ASSPIRRSEAF
TRBV29-1	TRBJ2-4	SAAGQGKNIQY
TRBV7-9	TRBJ2-1	ASSSWRNNEQF
TRBV4-1	TRBJ1-2	ASSHPLGGRRYGYT
TRBV19	TRBJ2-1	ASMTSGIGEQF
TRBV6-1	TRBJ2-3	ASWLAGGNTQY
TRBV7-2	TRBJ1-1	ASSLFSMNTEAF
TRBV5-1	TRBJ2-1	ASSLAGSFAFSYNEQF
TRBV5-1	TRBJ2-3	ASSLEARTDTQY
TRBV7-2	TRBJ1-2	ASSLVGGAGYGYT
TRBV2	TRBJ1-2	ASSLEKGPIYGYT
TRBV6-1	TRBJ1-1	ASSALATGEMEAF
TRBV11-2	TRBJ2-5	ASRRQGAETQY
TRBV5-1	TRBJ2-3	ASSRSTDTQY
TRBV18	-	ASSPNWGGTVNEQY
TRBV7-2	TRBJ2-7	ASSLEASGAYEQY
TRBV5-1	TRBJ2-1	ASSLASAGRDEQF
TRBV5-1	TRBJ2-7	ASSLVGTLTYEQY
TRBV19	TRBJ2-7	ASSRASDSYEQY
TRBV18	TRBJ2-2	ASSLQGTGTGELF
TRBV2	TRBJ2-1	ASHRDSRPFGHNEQF
TRBV30	TRBJ1-1	AWSARGTLNTEAF
TRBV21-1	TRBJ2-5	ASIKKGGGREQETQY
TRBV5-4	TRBJ2-7	ASSLGGGDYEQY
TRBV30	TRBJ1-1	AWSRGDTEAF
TRBV27	TRBJ1-3	ASSFSDSGNTIY